The source of this TCR beta chain is a study of blood T cells in healthy people across ages. As for the study in general: About one barcoded beta molecule was captured per two T cells (by template switching). The study, taken as a whole, reports: Significant beta diversity loss was already apparent by age around 36, declining roughly linearly.

Remarks on this clonotype: Antigen: not known.

Combining a sample-barcoded 5' primer with a J-beta primer mix, a second PCR ran for roughly 7 to 11 cycles. TCRdb re-analysed the 5' RACE reads in MiXCR, keeping a single row per CDR3 protein. Of approximately 820,000 distinct CDR3 sequences listed, roughly 44% were seen once; the top ten hold approximately 19%. The draw of peripheral blood yielded roughly 9.1 milliliters from each donor. This CDR3 is 15 amino acids long. Germline V gene lookup returns CDR1 PRHDT and CDR2 FYEKMQ (reference sequence). With 2 bases removed from V and 2 bases from J, the gap between germline ends came to 11 bases. This chain links TRBV13 with TRBJ2-3; D uncertain. The specimen was blood. This clonotype originated in a man aged 55 to 70 in good health. CDR3 sequence reads: CASSLYGRTTDTQYF. CDR3 DNA sequence: TGTGCCAGCAGCTTATATGGAAGGACCACAGATACGCAGTATTTT.